These 7 T cell receptor beta chains originate from one sample sequenced in a study of blood T cell repertoires in COVID-19. This table comes from immunoSEQ multiplex PCR, and its TCRdb copy is limited to in-frame clones, with some not included. The sample shows 250,000 to 350,000 clones, more than 85% of them seen only once. The sequenced sample was peripheral blood. These receptors came from a man aged 25-45 years with acute or convalescent COVID-19.

This chain connects TRBV2 to TRBJ1-2; weak D call: TRBD1 (6 bases). The CDR3 runs to 14 residues. Trimming shortened V by 1 base and J by 5 bases, and 11 bases separated the two germline ends. Germline assignment: CDR1 SNHLY and CDR2 FYNNEI. CDR3 sequence (DNA): TGTGCCAGCAGTGAAGTGCAGGGGAAATATGGCTACACCTTC. Its translation is CASSEVQGKYGYTF.

About this clone: Other DNA sequences in the same sample also yield this CDR3. The genes are TRBV29-1 and TRBJ1-1; a possible D gene is TRBD1 (5 bases). The germline gives CDR1 SQVTM, CDR2 ANQGSEA. This CDR3 has 14 residues. Trimming removed 7 bases from V and 1 base from J, with 16 bases in between. CDR3 protein: CSALHPGENTEAFF. The CDR3 DNA follows: TGCAGCGCCTTACATCCGGGGGAGAACACTGAAGCTTTCTTT.

The chain links TRBV29-1 to TRBJ2-2, with D possibly TRBD1 on 6 matching bases. Between the trimmed V and J ends, which lost 4 bases and 6 bases, there was a span of 15 bases. The CDR3 has 14 amino acids. Germline-derived CDR1 and CDR2 are SQVTM and ANQGSEA. The CDR3 is CSVGSPGDPGELFF. DNA of the CDR3: TGCAGCGTTGGGAGTCCAGGGGATCCCGGGGAGCTGTTTTTT.

In DNA, the CDR3 is TGTGCCAGACCGGGACTAGCGGGGATCTACGAGCAGTACTTC. As protein: CARPGLAGIYEQYF. J is TRBJ2-7 and V is TRBV9; 13 nucleotides line up with TRBD2. This CDR3 region has 14 residues. The germline V gene has CDR1 SGDLS and CDR2 YYNGEE. V lost 8 bases and J lost 3; bases outside the gene matches: 5.

This chain connects TRBV3-1 (or the pseudogene TRBV3-2) to TRBJ1-1; 11 bases are a match to TRBD1. V dropped 1 base and J dropped 3; count of bases not matched to a gene: 7. The CDR3 sequence is 17 residues long. CDR1 and CDR2 from the germline V gene are LGHDT and YNNKEL (reference sequence). CDR3 DNA: TGTGCCAGCAGCCAAGGGACAGGGGGCGTTTTAGACACTGAAGCTTTCTTT. Its protein is CASSQGTGGVLDTEAFF.

V gene TRBV15 combines with J gene TRBJ2-1, with a weak D call TRBD2 (7 bases). V was clipped by 5 bases and J by 2 bases, with 22 bases between them. CDR3 size: 18 residues. CDR1 and CDR2 from the germline V gene are LNHNV and YYDKDF (reference sequence). CDR3 region: CATSYPGGGRSTYNEQFF. For the CDR3, the DNA is TGTGCCACCAGCTACCCCGGGGGCGGGAGATCGACCTACAATGAGCAGTTCTTC.

V usage is TRBV5-5 and J usage is TRBJ2-1; 7 bases fit TRBD1. Germline V CDR1 and CDR2: SGHKS, YYEKEE (reference sequence). This CDR3 spans 15 amino acids. Trimming cost V 1 base and J 1 base; bases outside gene matches: 2. CDR3 loop: CASSLSQGSYNEQFF. The DNA for the CDR3 is TGTGCCAGCAGCTTGTCACAGGGGTCCTACAATGAGCAGTTCTTC. Full variable domain (rest looked up from reference TRBV5-5 and TRBJ2-1): DAGVTQSPTHLIKTRGQQVTLRCSPISGHKSVSWYQQVLGQGPQFIFQYYEKEERGRGNFPDRFSARQFPNYSSELNVNALLLGDSALYLCASSLSQGSYNEQFFGPGTRLTVL.